These T cell receptor beta chains were read from a single sample in a study of neurological immune-mediated disorders. TCRdb reprocessed the 5' RACE reads via MiXCR and lists one record per CDR3 protein. The data contain roughly 75,000 distinct CDR3 sequences, 2% to 3% of them singletons. The sample consisted of PBMCs. These receptors came from a woman in her thirties with multiple sclerosis. The CDR3 runs from the conserved cysteine through the conserved F or W. Fields, in order: clone size, V gene, J gene, D gene, CDR3 DNA, CDR3 protein. The D gene is left open where the match is weak. Part of the rows lack a size; the others show once, few, many or a class for expanded clones.

clone size: many; V gene: TRBV7-2; J gene: TRBJ2-1; D gene: NA; CDR3 DNA: TGTGCCAGCAGCTTGCTAGCAGCTGGGAATGAGCAGTTCTTC; CDR3 protein: CASSLLAAGNEQFF
clone size: many; V gene: TRBV7-8; J gene: TRBJ2-3; D gene: NA; CDR3 DNA: TGTGCCAGCAGCTTAGAGTCCGTCACAGATACGCAGTATTTT; CDR3 protein: CASSLESVTDTQYF
clone size: many; V gene: TRBV7-2; J gene: TRBJ2-7; D gene: TRBD2; CDR3 DNA: TGTGCCAGCAGCTTAGCCGGTGGTAGCTTTAGCGGGAGGGCCTACGAGCAGTACTTC; CDR3 protein: CASSLAGGSFSGRAYEQYF
clone size: many; V gene: TRBV7-9; J gene: TRBJ2-3; D gene: NA; CDR3 DNA: TGTGCCAGCAGCTTAGTTCGGGGGACCTCAGATACGCAGTATTTT; CDR3 protein: CASSLVRGTSDTQYF
clone size: many; V gene: TRBV12-3/TRBV12-4; J gene: TRBJ2-2; D gene: TRBD1; CDR3 DNA: TGTGCCAGCACCGGGACAGGGATAACCGGGGAGCTGTTTTTT; CDR3 protein: CASTGTGITGELFF
clone size: many; V gene: TRBV7-2; J gene: TRBJ2-4; D gene: TRBD1; CDR3 DNA: TGTGCCAGCAGCTTTGGGACAGGCGGCATTCAGTACTTC; CDR3 protein: CASSFGTGGIQYF
clone size: NA; V gene: TRBV28; J gene: TRBJ2-1; D gene: TRBD2; CDR3 DNA: TGTGCCAGCCTGCTAGCGGGTTGGCGGGGTAATGAGCAGTTCTTC; CDR3 protein: CASLLAGWRGNEQFF
clone size: many; V gene: TRBV12-3/TRBV12-4; J gene: TRBJ1-2; D gene: NA; CDR3 DNA: TGTGCCAGCAGTCTTTCAGTCACTGGCTACACCTTC; CDR3 protein: CASSLSVTGYTF
clone size: many; V gene: TRBV12-3/TRBV12-4; J gene: TRBJ2-4; D gene: TRBD2; CDR3 DNA: TGTGCCAGCATGGGGGGGGAAGCCAAAAACATTCAGTACTTC; CDR3 protein: CASMGGEAKNIQYF
clone size: many; V gene: TRBV6-2/TRBV6-3; J gene: TRBJ2-1; D gene: NA; CDR3 DNA: TGTGCCAGCAGCTCCAACTACAATGAGCAGTTCTTC; CDR3 protein: CASSSNYNEQFF
clone size: NA; V gene: TRBV4-3; J gene: TRBJ2-5; D gene: NA; CDR3 DNA: TGCGCCAGCAGCCAACGGAGGGGAGAGACCCAGTACTTC; CDR3 protein: CASSQRRGETQYF
clone size: many; V gene: TRBV29-1; J gene: TRBJ2-1; D gene: TRBD2; CDR3 DNA: TGCAGCGTGTTTCCCCTGCGTAAGGGACTAGCCAGAAATGAGCAGTTCTTC; CDR3 protein: CSVFPLRKGLARNEQFF
clone size: many; V gene: TRBV20-1; J gene: TRBJ2-5; D gene: NA; CDR3 DNA: TGCAGTGCTTTCGGACAGCCATCACCAGAGACCCAGTACTTC; CDR3 protein: CSAFGQPSPETQYF
clone size: many; V gene: TRBV11-3; J gene: TRBJ2-1; D gene: NA; CDR3 DNA: TGTGCCAGCAGCCCCTACGGGCGGTTCTCCTACAATGAGCAGTTCTTC; CDR3 protein: CASSPYGRFSYNEQFF
clone size: many; V gene: TRBV20-1; J gene: TRBJ1-5; D gene: NA; CDR3 DNA: TGCAGTGCTAGTGTACCCGGATTCCAACAGCCCCAGCATTTT; CDR3 protein: CSASVPGFQQPQHF
clone size: many; V gene: TRBV20-1; J gene: TRBJ2-7; D gene: NA; CDR3 DNA: TGCAGTGCTAGAGACAGCCTGGGGCCAGGCGAGCAGTACTTC; CDR3 protein: CSARDSLGPGEQYF
clone size: many; V gene: TRBV20-1; J gene: TRBJ1-6; D gene: NA; CDR3 DNA: TGCAGTGCTAGAGAGCGCAGGGCCGTTTATAATTCACCCCTCCACTTT; CDR3 protein: CSARERRAVYNSPLHF
clone size: many; V gene: TRBV20-1; J gene: TRBJ2-2; D gene: NA; CDR3 DNA: TGCAGTGCTGTCGGACCCGCGGGGACCGGGGAGCTGTTTTTT; CDR3 protein: CSAVGPAGTGELFF
clone size: many; V gene: TRBV29-1; J gene: TRBJ2-1; D gene: TRBD2; CDR3 DNA: TGCAGCGTTGAAGGGTCTAGCGGGAATAATAGGGGTGAGCAGTTCTTC; CDR3 protein: CSVEGSSGNNRGEQFF
clone size: many; V gene: TRBV7-2; J gene: TRBJ1-2; D gene: TRBD1; CDR3 DNA: TGTGCCAGCAGCCCGGGACAGCAAGCTAACTATGGCTACACCTTC; CDR3 protein: CASSPGQQANYGYTF
clone size: many; V gene: TRBV6-2/TRBV6-3; J gene: TRBJ1-1; D gene: NA; CDR3 DNA: TGTGCCAGCAACCACTCGCCGGACGGTAAGCTGATCTTT; CDR3 protein: CASNHSPDGKLIF
clone size: many; V gene: TRBV24-1; J gene: TRBJ2-3; D gene: NA; CDR3 DNA: TGTGCCACCAGTGATAGGGCACGAAGCACAGATACGCAGTATTTT; CDR3 protein: CATSDRARSTDTQYF
clone size: many; V gene: TRBV3-1; J gene: TRBJ1-1; D gene: TRBD1; CDR3 DNA: TGTGCCAGCAGCCCATCTTACGACAGGGTGGCTGAAGCTTTCTTT; CDR3 protein: CASSPSYDRVAEAFF
clone size: many; V gene: TRBV20-1; J gene: TRBJ2-1; D gene: TRBD1; CDR3 DNA: TGCAGTGCTATGCAGGGGGCCCTCTACAATGAGCAGTTCTTC; CDR3 protein: CSAMQGALYNEQFF
clone size: many; V gene: TRBV27; J gene: TRBJ1-4; D gene: NA; CDR3 DNA: TGTGCCAGCAGTTCACCGGCGCGGGAAAAACTGTTTTTT; CDR3 protein: CASSSPAREKLFF
clone size: few; V gene: TRBV20-1; J gene: TRBJ2-2; D gene: TRBD2; CDR3 DNA: TGCAGTGCTAGGGATCTCGGTCTAGCGGGAGGGACCGGGGAGCTGTTTTTT; CDR3 protein: CSARDLGLAGGTGELFF
clone size: many; V gene: TRBV6-1; J gene: TRBJ2-7; D gene: NA; CDR3 DNA: TGTGCCAGCAGTGAACAGGTATCCTACGAGCAGTACTTC; CDR3 protein: CASSEQVSYEQYF
clone size: many; V gene: TRBV13; J gene: TRBJ2-7; D gene: TRBD2; CDR3 DNA: TGTGCCAGCAGCTACGGAACGGGAGGGAGCTCCTACGAGCAGTACTTC; CDR3 protein: CASSYGTGGSSYEQYF
clone size: many; V gene: TRBV3-1; J gene: TRBJ1-5; D gene: TRBD1; CDR3 DNA: TGTGCCAGCAGCCAAGGTGGCAGGGGGAATCAGCCCCAGCATTTT; CDR3 protein: CASSQGGRGNQPQHF
clone size: NA; V gene: TRBV29-1; J gene: TRBJ2-5; D gene: NA; CDR3 DNA: TGCAGCGTTGACACAGGGTCGGAGACCCAGTACTTC; CDR3 protein: CSVDTGSETQYF
clone size: few; V gene: TRBV10-1; J gene: TRBJ2-1; D gene: TRBD2; CDR3 DNA: TGCGCCAGCAGTGAGCGGGAGGTGTACAATGAGCAGTTCTTC; CDR3 protein: CASSEREVYNEQFF
clone size: NA; V gene: TRBV29-1; J gene: TRBJ2-4; D gene: NA; CDR3 DNA: TGCAGCGTTGTGGGTCAGTTTCCCCCCCAATTCAAAAACATTCAGTACTTC; CDR3 protein: CSVVGQFPPQFKNIQYF
clone size: many; V gene: TRBV7-2; J gene: TRBJ1-1; D gene: NA; CDR3 DNA: TGTGCCAGCAGCCCCAGGCCAGCGAGCACTGAAGCTTTCTTT; CDR3 protein: CASSPRPASTEAFF
clone size: many; V gene: TRBV20-1; J gene: TRBJ1-1; D gene: NA; CDR3 DNA: TGCAGTACTAACCGAAGGGGCATGAACACTGAAGCTTTCTTT; CDR3 protein: CSTNRRGMNTEAFF
clone size: many; V gene: TRBV3-1; J gene: TRBJ2-7; D gene: TRBD1; CDR3 DNA: TGTGCCAGCAGCCAAGGCTTAGGGGGCGGAAGCTCCTACGAGCAGTACTTC; CDR3 protein: CASSQGLGGGSSYEQYF
clone size: many; V gene: TRBV7-9; J gene: TRBJ2-1; D gene: NA; CDR3 DNA: TGTGCCAGCACCTCTTCTTCTGGTTATCAGTTCTTC; CDR3 protein: CASTSSSGYQFF
clone size: many; V gene: TRBV2; J gene: TRBJ1-5; D gene: NA; CDR3 DNA: TGTGCCAGCAGTCCCACCTCTAGGAGAGATCAGCCCCAGCATTTT; CDR3 protein: CASSPTSRRDQPQHF
clone size: many; V gene: TRBV29-1; J gene: TRBJ2-2; D gene: NA; CDR3 DNA: TGCAGCGTTGAGGGGACGGCGAACACCGGGGAGCTGTTTTTT; CDR3 protein: CSVEGTANTGELFF